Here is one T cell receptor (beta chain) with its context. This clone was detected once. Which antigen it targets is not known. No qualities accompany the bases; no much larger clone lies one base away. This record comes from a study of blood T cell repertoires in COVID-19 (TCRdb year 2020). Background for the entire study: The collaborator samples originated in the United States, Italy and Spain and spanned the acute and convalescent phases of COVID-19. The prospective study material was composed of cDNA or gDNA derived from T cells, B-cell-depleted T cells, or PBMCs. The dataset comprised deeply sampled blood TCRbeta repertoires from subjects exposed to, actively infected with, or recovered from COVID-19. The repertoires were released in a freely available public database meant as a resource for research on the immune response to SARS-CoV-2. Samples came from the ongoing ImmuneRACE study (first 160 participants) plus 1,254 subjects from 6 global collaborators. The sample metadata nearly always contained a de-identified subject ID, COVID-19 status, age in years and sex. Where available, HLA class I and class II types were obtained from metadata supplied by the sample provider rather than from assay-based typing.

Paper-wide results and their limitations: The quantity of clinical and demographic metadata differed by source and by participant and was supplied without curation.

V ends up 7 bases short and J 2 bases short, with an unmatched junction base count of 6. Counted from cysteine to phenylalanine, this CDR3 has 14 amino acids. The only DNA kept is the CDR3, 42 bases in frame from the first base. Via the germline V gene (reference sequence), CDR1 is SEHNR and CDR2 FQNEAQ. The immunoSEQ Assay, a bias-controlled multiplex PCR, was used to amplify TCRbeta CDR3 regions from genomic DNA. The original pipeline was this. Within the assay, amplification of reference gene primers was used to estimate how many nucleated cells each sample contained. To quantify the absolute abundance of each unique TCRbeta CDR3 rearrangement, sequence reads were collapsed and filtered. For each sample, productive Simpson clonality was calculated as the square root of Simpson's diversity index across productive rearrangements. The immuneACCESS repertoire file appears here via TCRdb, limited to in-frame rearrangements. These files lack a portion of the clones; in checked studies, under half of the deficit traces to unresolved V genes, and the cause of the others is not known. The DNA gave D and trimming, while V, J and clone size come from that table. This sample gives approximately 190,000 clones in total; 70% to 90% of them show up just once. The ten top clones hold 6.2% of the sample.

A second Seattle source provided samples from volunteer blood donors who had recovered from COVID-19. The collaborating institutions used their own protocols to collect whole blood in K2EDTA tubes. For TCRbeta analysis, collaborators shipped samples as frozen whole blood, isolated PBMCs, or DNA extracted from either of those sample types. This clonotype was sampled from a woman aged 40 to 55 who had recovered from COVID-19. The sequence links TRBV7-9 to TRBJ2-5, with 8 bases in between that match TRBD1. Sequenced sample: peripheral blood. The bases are TGTGCCAGCAAGAATGACAGGGGACAAGAGACCCAGTACTTC. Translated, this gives CASKNDRGQETQYF. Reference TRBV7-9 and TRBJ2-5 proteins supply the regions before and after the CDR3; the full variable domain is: DTGVSQNPRHKITKRGQNVTFRCDPISEHNRLYWYRQTLGQGPEFLTYFQNEAQLEKSRLLSDRFSAERPKGSFSTLEIQRTEQGDSAMYLCASKNDRGQETQYFGPGTRLLVL.